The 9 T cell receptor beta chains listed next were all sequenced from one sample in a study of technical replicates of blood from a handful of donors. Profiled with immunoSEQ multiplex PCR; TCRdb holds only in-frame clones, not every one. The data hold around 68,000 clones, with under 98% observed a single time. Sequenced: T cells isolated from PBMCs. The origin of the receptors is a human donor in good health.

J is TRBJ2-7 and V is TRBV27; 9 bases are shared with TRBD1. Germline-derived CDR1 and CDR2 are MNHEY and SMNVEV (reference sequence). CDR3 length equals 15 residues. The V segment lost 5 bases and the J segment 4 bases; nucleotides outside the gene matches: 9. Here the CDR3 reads CASSPYYRGPYEQYF. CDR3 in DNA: TGTGCCAGCAGTCCCTACTACAGGGGGCCGTACGAGCAGTACTTC.

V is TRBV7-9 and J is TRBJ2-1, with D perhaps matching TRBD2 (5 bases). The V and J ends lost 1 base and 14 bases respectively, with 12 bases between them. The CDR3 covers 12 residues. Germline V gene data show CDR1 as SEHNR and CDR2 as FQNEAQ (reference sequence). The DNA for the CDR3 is TGTGCCAGCAGCTTAGGACTCACGGGGAAGTTCTTC. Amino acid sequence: CASSLGLTGKFF.

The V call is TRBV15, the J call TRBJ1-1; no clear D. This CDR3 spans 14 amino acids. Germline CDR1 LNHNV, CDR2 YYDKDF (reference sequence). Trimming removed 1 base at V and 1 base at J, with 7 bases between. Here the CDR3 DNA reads TGTGCCACCAGCAGAGGGGAGTGGAACACTGAAGCTTTCTTT. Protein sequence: CATSRGEWNTEAFF. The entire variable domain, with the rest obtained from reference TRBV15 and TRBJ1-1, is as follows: DAMVIQNPRYQVTQFGKPVTLSCSQTLNHNVMYWYQQKSSQAPKLLFHYYDKDFNNEADTPDNFQSRRPNTSFCFLDIRSPGLGDTAMYLCATSRGEWNTEAFFGQGTRLTVV.

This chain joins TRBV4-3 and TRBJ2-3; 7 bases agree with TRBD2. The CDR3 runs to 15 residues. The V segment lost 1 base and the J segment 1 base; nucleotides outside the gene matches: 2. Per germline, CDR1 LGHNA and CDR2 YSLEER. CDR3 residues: CASSQASGRTDTQYF. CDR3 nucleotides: TGCGCCAGCAGCCAAGCTAGCGGACGCACAGATACGCAGTATTTT.

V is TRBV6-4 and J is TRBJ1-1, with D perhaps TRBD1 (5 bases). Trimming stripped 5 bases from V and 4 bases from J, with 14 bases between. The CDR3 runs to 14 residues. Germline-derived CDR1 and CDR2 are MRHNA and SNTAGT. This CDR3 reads CASSPEGTATEAFF. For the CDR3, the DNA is TGTGCCAGCAGTCCGGAGGGGACGGCCACTGAAGCTTTCTTT.

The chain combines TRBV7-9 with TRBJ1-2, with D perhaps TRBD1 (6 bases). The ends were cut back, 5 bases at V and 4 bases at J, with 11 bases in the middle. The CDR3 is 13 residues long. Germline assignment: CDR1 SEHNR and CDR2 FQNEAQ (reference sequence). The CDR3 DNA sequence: TGTGCCAGCAGCGTTCAGGGGACCTATGGCTACACCTTC. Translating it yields CASSVQGTYGYTF.

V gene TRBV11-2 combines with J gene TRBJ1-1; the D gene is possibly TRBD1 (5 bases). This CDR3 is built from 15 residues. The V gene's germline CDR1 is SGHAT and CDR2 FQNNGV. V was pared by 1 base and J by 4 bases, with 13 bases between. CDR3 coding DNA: TGTGCCAGCAGCTTAGCCCCAGGGTTGGGCACTGAAGCTTTCTTT. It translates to CASSLAPGLGTEAFF.

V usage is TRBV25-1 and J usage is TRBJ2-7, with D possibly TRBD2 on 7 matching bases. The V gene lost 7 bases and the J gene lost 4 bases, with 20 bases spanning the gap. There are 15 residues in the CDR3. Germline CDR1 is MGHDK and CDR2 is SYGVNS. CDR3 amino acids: CASTEGGLNGYEQYF. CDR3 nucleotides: TGTGCCAGCACCGAAGGGGGACTAAACGGTTACGAGCAGTACTTC.

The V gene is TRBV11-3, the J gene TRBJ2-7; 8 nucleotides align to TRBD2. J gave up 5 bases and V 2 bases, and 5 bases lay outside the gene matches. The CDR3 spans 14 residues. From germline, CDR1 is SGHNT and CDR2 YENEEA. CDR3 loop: CASSLNGRDHEQYF. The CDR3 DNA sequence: TGTGCCAGCAGCTTAAACGGGAGGGACCACGAGCAGTACTTC. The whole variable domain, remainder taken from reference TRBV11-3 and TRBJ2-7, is EAGVVQSPRYKIIEKKQPVAFWCNPISGHNTLYWYLQNLGQGPELLIRYENEEAVDDSQLPKDRFSAERLKGVDSTLKIQPAELGDSAVYLCASSLNGRDHEQYFGPGTRLTVT.